Presented here are 16 T cell receptor beta chains from one specimen sequenced in a study of regulatory T cells in long-lasting Graves disease. The time point: newly diagnosed GD, antithyroid drugs for less than 3 months. RNA extracted from PBMCs served as the sequencing template. Investigators prepared the TCR beta libraries by applying iRepertoire HTBI primers and Arm-PCR of CDR3 regions. TCRdb itself ran the multiplex PCR reads through MiXCR, one entry per CDR3 protein. Seen here are 350,000 to 450,000 distinct CDR3 sequences, about a sixth observed once, and the top ten hold just under 30%. The same sample was also used in a study of T cells in Graves' hyperthyroidism and ophthalmopathy.

Sequencing was performed on peripheral blood mononuclear cells (PBMCs), taken at new diagnosis, from a patient treated with antithyroid drugs. All receptors derive from a middle-aged man with Graves disease.

Details on this clonotype: This could be a read error, since a much larger clone is one nucleotide away. The CDR3 DNA follows: TGTGCCAGCAGTTACGTGGCAACAGATACGCAGTATTTT. Its protein product is CASSYVATDTQYF. V usage is TRBV6-2 or TRBV6-3 and J usage is TRBJ2-3; D is unresolved. Per germline, CDR1 MNHEY and CDR2 SVGEGT. With 2 bases removed from V and 3 bases from J, the gap between germline ends came to 6 bases. The CDR3 loop spans 13 amino acids.

Details on this clonotype: This may be a read error, as it is one base from a much larger clone. This chain joins TRBV28 and TRBJ2-7; the D call may be TRBD1 or TRBD2 (7 bases each). This CDR3 region has 15 residues. The germline V and J ends were trimmed by 8 bases and 5 bases, with 22 bases remaining between them. In germline, CDR1 is MDHEN, CDR2 SYDVKM. CDR3 protein: CASFKGTAGLHEQYF. The CDR3 nucleotides read TGTGCCAGCTTTAAAGGGACAGCGGGGCTTCACGAGCAGTACTTC. The variable domain in full, completed from reference TRBV28 and TRBJ2-7, reads DVKVTQSSRYLVKRTGEKVFLECVQDMDHENMFWYRQDPGLGLRLIYFSYDVKMKEKGDIPEGYSVSREKKERFSLILESASTNQTSMYLCASFKGTAGLHEQYFGPGTRLTVT.

This clonotype appeared many times. The chain recombines TRBV6-5 with TRBJ2-7; TRBD1 agrees at 8 bases. CDR1 is MNHEY, CDR2 SVGAGI, per germline. V dropped 0 bases and J dropped 1; count of bases not matched to a gene: 5. The CDR3 is 16 residues long. CDR3: CASSYSKQGASYEQYF. CDR3 in DNA: TGTGCCAGCAGTTACTCGAAGCAGGGGGCTTCCTACGAGCAGTACTTC.

This clonotype was seen at least ten times. The V call is TRBV5-1, the J call TRBJ2-5, with TRBD1 identical over 7 bases. The CDR3 spans 14 residues. Germline V gene data show CDR1 as SGHRS and CDR2 as YFSETQ. Losses at the gene ends were 6 bases for V and 3 bases for J; bases not matched to a gene: 8. CDR3 coding DNA: TGCGCCAGCACCACCTCGACAGGGAAAGAGACCCAGTACTTC. Protein: CASTTSTGKETQYF.

Concerning this clonotype: A much bigger clone sits one base away, suggesting this may be a read error. CDR3 sequence (DNA): TGTGCCACCAGTGATTTGCATGGGGGGTCCCCATTCGGGGAGCTGTTTTTT. Protein sequence: CATSDLHGGSPFGELFF. V gene TRBV24-1 combines with J gene TRBJ2-2; TRBD2 is a possible D gene (6 bases). The CDR3 is made up of 17 amino acids. V was cut by 0 bases and J by 7 bases, with 17 bases left in between. Germline CDR1 is KGHDR and CDR2 is SFDVKD.

This clonotype was observed a handful of times. The chain employs TRBV20-1 and TRBJ1-6; D remains ambiguous. Germline values: CDR1 DFQATT, CDR2 SNEGSKA (reference sequence). The CDR3 consists of 13 residues. This chain's CDR3 is CSPLRFDDSPLHF. In DNA form, the CDR3 reads TGCAGCCCCCTCCGTTTCGATGATTCACCCCTCCACTTT.

This clonotype has just a few counts. The J gene is TRBJ2-3, the V gene TRBV2; D ambiguous. V lost 7 bases to trimming and J lost 4 bases, with 15 bases between them. CDR3 length: 14 amino acids. Germline V gene data show CDR1 as SNHLY and CDR2 as FYNNEI. As DNA, the CDR3 is TGTGCCAGCAACGACCGCAGGTCGGCAGATACGCAGTATTTT. This sequence encodes CASNDRRSADTQYF.

This clonotype showed up many times. The V call is TRBV18, the J call TRBJ2-7, with a possible D match to TRBD1 (6 bases). Trimming removed 3 bases at V and 0 bases at J, with 12 bases between. From germline, CDR1 is KGHSH and CDR2 LQKENI. This CDR3 is built from 15 residues. The DNA for the CDR3 is TGTGCCAGCTCACCTCAGGGGCGAACCTCCTACGAGCAGTACTTC. It specifies CASSPQGRTSYEQYF.

This clonotype was recorded once. This chain uses TRBV6-5 with TRBJ1-5, with 9 bases aligning to TRBD1. Per germline, CDR1 MNHEY and CDR2 SVGAGI. CDR3 length equals 15 residues. V lost 2 bases to trimming and J lost 6 bases; unmatched junction nucleotides: 5. The CDR3 DNA is TGTGCCAGCAGTTACCCGGGACAGGGAAGTCAGCCCCAGCATTTT. Protein sequence: CASSYPGQGSQPQHF.

This clonotype was observed at least ten times. The chain couples TRBV11-1 to TRBJ2-1; D remains ambiguous. V gave up 5 bases and J gave up 2 bases, with 4 bases separating them. This CDR3 spans 12 amino acids. The germline gives CDR1 SGHAT, CDR2 FQDESV (reference sequence). The CDR3 bases are TGTGCCAGCAGCGGACCCTACAATGAGCAGTTCTTC. It specifies CASSGPYNEQFF.

This clonotype has a count of ten or more. This chain uses TRBV6-1 with TRBJ2-3; D ambiguous. This CDR3 has 12 residues. Germline values: CDR1 MNHNS, CDR2 SASEGT. Trimming pared 6 bases from V and 8 bases from J, leaving 12 bases between. As DNA, the CDR3 is TGTGCCAGCAGATCCCTAGGTGGTACGCAGTATTTT. Translating it yields CASRSLGGTQYF.

This clonotype was detected ten times or more. The chain employs TRBV28 and TRBJ2-1, with TRBD2 matching 11 bases. This CDR3 has 14 residues. V shed 3 bases, J shed 9 bases, and the junction held 4 bases outside the gene matches. The germline CDR1 and CDR2 sequences are MDHEN and SYDVKM. Written as DNA, the CDR3 is TGTGCCAGCAGTTTTAGCGGGGGGGTGCGTGAGCAGTTCTTC. Translation: CASSFSGGVREQFF.

This clonotype was detected a few times. A far more abundant clone sits one base away, making this likely a read error. The V call is TRBV5-5, the J call TRBJ2-7; 15 nucleotides align to TRBD2. This CDR3 has 17 residues. V was clipped by 4 bases and J by 7 bases; unmatched bases: 12. Per germline, CDR1 SGHKS and CDR2 YYEKEE (reference sequence). This CDR3 reads CASSRSLGTSGGNEQYF. CDR3 in DNA: TGTGCCAGCAGCAGGTCCCTCGGGACTAGCGGGGGGAATGAGCAGTACTTC.

This clonotype was observed a few times. The junction departs from germline at one end; a sequencing error may be responsible. V gene TRBV5-1 combines with J gene TRBJ1-2; D is possibly TRBD1 (5 bases). This CDR3 region has 16 residues. Germline V gene sequence: CDR1 SGHRS, CDR2 YFSETQ. As DNA, the CDR3 is TGCGCCAGCAGGTTGGGTACGGACACCTTTAACTATGGCTACACCTTC. This codes for CASRLGTDTFNYGYTF.

This clonotype has a handful of counts. This sequence joins TRBV14 and TRBJ2-1; D gene unclear. Germline CDR1 SGHDN, CDR2 FVKESK. Trimming took 1 base from V and 6 from J, leaving 16 bases between them. The CDR3 covers 16 residues. The CDR3 is CASSQVPFRSRNEQFF. CDR3 DNA sequence: TGTGCCAGCAGCCAAGTCCCTTTTCGCAGCCGCAATGAGCAGTTCTTC.

J is TRBJ2-2 and V is TRBV3-1, with 9 bases identical to TRBD2. The CDR3 length is 18 residues. CDR1 and CDR2 from the germline V gene are LGHDT and YNNKEL (reference sequence). The trim removed 0 bases at V and 5 bases at J, leaving 10 bases unmatched. The CDR3 bases are TGTGCCAGCAGCCAAGATTCTTCGCGGGGGGGCCATACCGGGGAGCTGTTTTTT. Protein sequence: CASSQDSSRGGHTGELFF. The whole variable domain, filled in from reference TRBV3-1 and TRBJ2-2, reads DTAVSQTPKYLVTQMGNDKSIKCEQNLGHDTMYWYKQDSKKFLKIMFSYNNKELIINETVPNRFSPKSPDKAHLNLHINSLELGDSAVYFCASSQDSSRGGHTGELFFGEGSRLTVL.